This T cell receptor (beta chain) was obtained from a study of blood T cell repertoires in COVID-19. As for the study in general: Acute-phase and convalescent COVID-19 samples originated in the United States, Italy and Spain. Sources were T cells, B-cell-depleted T cells, or PBMCs; the material itself was cDNA or gDNA.

The CDR3 covers 17 residues. In germline, CDR1 is LNHDA, CDR2 SQIVND (reference sequence). Trimming took 5 bases from V and 7 from J; bases not matched to a gene: 15. Per the original methods: Scientists estimated how many nucleated cells there were by amplifying reference gene primers. The assay was immunoSEQ multiplex PCR, and TCRdb's table has in-frame clones only and misses some. The DNA gave D and trimming, while V, J and clone size come from that table. The sample holds about 190,000 clones, 70% to 90% seen once. The source of this sequence is a woman in her forties who had recovered from COVID-19. The chain joins TRBV19 to TRBJ2-1, with 9 bases identical to TRBD2. Sequencing used peripheral blood. The CDR3 loop is CASSGIAGATVGNEQFF. The CDR3 nucleotides are TGTGCCAGTAGTGGAATAGCGGGAGCAACGGTTGGAAATGAGCAGTTCTTC.